This record looks at one T cell receptor beta chain sequence and its context. Its antigen remains unidentified. CDR3 length: 14 residues. V dropped 4 bases and J dropped 4 bases, with 13 bases sitting between them. CDR1 and CDR2 (germline): LGHNA, YNFKEQ. One entry per CDR3 protein, called by TCRdb with MiXCR from the 5' RACE reads. The sample yields 200,000 to 250,000 distinct CDR3 sequences, 18% seen once. The entry originates in a study of CD8 T cells in ankylosing spondylitis. Whole-study results and caveats: In ankylosing spondylitis blood, a motif of roughly 8 highly homologous TCR beta variants appeared characteristic.

The sequenced sample consisted of blood, either unsorted or a sorted T cell fraction (not recorded which). The receptor was isolated from a male donor with ankylosing spondylitis. The V call is TRBV4-2, the J call TRBJ2-5, with a possible D match to TRBD2 (6 bases). The CDR3 DNA reads TGTGCCAGCAGCCCTCGGCCAGCGGGAGAGACCCAGTACTTC. Translation gives CASSPRPAGETQYF.